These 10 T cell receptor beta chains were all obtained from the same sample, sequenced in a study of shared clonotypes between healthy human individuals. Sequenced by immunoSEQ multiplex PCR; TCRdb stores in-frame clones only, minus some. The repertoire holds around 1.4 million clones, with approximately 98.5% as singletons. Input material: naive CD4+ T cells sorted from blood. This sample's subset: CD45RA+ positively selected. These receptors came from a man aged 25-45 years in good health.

DNA of the CDR3: TGTGCCAGCAGACCATCAGGGGGCGCGAACCAGCCCCAGCATTTT. This gives the protein CASRPSGGANQPQHF. The V gene is TRBV27, the J gene TRBJ1-5, with 8 positions matching TRBD1. This CDR3 is 15 amino acids long. Germline CDR1 is MNHEY and CDR2 is SMNVEV (reference sequence). V lost 6 bases and J lost 7; bases outside the gene matches: 11.

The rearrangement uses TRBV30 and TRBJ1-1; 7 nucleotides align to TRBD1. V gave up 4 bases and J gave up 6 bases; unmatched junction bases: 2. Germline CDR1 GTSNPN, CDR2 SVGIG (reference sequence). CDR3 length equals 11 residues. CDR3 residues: CAWNTGAEAFF. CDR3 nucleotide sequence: TGTGCCTGGAATACAGGGGCTGAAGCTTTCTTT.

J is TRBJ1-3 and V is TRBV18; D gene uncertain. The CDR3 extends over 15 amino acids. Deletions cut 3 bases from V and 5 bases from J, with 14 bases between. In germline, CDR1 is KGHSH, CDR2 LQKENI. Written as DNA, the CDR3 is TGTGCCAGCTCACCCCCCGCGGAAGGACGAAACACCATATATTTT. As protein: CASSPPAEGRNTIYF.

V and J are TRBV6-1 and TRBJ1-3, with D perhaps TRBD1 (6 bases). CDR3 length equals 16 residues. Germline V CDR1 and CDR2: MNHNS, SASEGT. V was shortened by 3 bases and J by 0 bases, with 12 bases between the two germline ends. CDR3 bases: TGTGCCAGCAGTGAGCACAGGGTCAGCTCTGGAAACACCATATATTTT. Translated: CASSEHRVSSGNTIYF.

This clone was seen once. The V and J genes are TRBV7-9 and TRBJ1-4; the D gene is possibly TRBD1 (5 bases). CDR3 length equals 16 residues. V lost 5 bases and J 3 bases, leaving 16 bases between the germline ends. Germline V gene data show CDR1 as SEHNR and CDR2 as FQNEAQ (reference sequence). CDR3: CASSPLSTGSNEKLFF. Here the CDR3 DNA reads TGTGCCAGCAGCCCCCTCTCCACAGGATCTAATGAAAAACTGTTTTTT.

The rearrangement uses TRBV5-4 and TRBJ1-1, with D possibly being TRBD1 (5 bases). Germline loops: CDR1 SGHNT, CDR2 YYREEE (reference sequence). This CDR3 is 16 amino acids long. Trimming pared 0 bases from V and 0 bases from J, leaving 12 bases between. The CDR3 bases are TGTGCCAGCAGCTTGGCCTCAGGGATCATGAACACTGAAGCTTTCTTT. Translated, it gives CASSLASGIMNTEAFF.

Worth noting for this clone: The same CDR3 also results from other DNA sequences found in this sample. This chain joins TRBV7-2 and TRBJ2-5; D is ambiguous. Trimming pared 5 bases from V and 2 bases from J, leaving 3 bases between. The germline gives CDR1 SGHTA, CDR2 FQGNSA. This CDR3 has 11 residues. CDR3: CASSLQETQYF. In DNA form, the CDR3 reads TGTGCCAGCAGCCTACAAGAGACCCAGTACTTC.

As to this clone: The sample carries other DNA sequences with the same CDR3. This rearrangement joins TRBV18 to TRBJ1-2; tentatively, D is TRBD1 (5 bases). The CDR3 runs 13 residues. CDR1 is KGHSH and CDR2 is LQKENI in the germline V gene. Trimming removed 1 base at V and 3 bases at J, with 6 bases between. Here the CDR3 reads CASSPQGDYGYTF. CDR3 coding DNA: TGTGCCAGCTCACCACAAGGGGACTATGGCTACACCTTC.

This CDR3 reads CASSLYHKARNTQYF. The CDR3 bases are TGTGCCAGCAGCTTGTATCACAAAGCGAGAAATACGCAGTATTTT. V gene TRBV5-6 combines with J gene TRBJ2-3; D call uncertain. The CDR3 is 15 residues long. The V gene's germline CDR1 is SGHDT and CDR2 YYEEEE. The germline V and J ends were trimmed by 1 base and 7 bases, with 16 bases remaining between them.

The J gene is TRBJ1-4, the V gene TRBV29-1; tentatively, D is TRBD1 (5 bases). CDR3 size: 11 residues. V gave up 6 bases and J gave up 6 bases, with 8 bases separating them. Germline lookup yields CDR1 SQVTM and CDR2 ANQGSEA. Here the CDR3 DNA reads TGCAGCGTACGGACATATGAAAAACTGTTTTTT. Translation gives CSVRTYEKLFF.